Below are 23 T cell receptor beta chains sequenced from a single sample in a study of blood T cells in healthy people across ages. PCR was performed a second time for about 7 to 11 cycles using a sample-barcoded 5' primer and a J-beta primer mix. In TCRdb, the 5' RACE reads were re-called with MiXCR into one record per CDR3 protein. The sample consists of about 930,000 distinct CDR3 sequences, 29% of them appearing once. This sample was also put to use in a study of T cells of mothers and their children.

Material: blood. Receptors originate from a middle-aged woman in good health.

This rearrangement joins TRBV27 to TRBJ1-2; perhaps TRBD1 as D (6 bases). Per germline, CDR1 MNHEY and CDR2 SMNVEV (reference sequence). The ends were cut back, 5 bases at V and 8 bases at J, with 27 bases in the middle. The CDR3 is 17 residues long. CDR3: CASSPIQTGGEYSGYTF. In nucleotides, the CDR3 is TGTGCCAGCAGTCCAATCCAGACAGGAGGGGAATATAGCGGCTACACCTTC.

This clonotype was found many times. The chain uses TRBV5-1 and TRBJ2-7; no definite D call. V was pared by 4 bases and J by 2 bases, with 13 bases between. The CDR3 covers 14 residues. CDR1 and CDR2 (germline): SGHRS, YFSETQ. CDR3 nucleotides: TGCGCCAGCAGCGCCGACCGGGCTACCTACGAGCAGTACTTC. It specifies CASSADRATYEQYF.

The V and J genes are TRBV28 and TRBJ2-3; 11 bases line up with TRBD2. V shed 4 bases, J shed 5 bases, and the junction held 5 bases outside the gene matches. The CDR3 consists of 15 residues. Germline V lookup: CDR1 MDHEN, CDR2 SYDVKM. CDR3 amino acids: CASSSLAGVGDTQYF. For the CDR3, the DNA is TGTGCCAGCAGTTCACTAGCGGGGGTGGGAGATACGCAGTATTTT. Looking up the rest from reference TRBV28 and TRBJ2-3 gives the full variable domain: DVKVTQSSRYLVKRTGEKVFLECVQDMDHENMFWYRQDPGLGLRLIYFSYDVKMKEKGDIPEGYSVSREKKERFSLILESASTNQTSMYLCASSSLAGVGDTQYFGPGTRLTVL.

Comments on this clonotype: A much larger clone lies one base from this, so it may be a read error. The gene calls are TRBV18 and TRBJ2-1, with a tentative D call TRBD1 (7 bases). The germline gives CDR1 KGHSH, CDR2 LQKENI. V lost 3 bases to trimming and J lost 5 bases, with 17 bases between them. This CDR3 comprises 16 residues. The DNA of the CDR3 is TGTGCCAGCTCACCGGGGATCAGGGGGGTCGACAATGAGCAGTTCTTC. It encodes CASSPGIRGVDNEQFF.

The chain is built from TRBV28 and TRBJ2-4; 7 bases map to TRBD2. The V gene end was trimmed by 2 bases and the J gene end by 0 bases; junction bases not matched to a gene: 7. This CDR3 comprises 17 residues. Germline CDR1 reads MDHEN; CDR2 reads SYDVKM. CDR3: CASSLNGGNLAKNIQYF. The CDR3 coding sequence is TGTGCCAGCAGTTTAAACGGGGGGAACCTAGCCAAAAACATTCAGTACTTC.

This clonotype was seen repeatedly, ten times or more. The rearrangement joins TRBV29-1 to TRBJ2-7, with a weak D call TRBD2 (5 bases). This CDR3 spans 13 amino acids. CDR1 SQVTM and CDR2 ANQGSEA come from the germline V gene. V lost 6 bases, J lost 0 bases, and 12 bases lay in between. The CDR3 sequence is CSVVLGSSYEQYF. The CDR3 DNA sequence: TGCAGCGTGGTTCTGGGGAGCTCCTACGAGCAGTACTTC.

The chain's CDR3 is CASSATSGRENIQYF. The CDR3 DNA follows: TGTGCCAGCAGTGCCACTAGCGGCAGGGAAAACATTCAGTACTTC. The chain has TRBV6-1 and TRBJ2-4, with 8 bases that match TRBD2. Germline lookup yields CDR1 MNHNS and CDR2 SASEGT. V lost 4 bases to trimming and J lost 5 bases; unmatched junction nucleotides: 7. The CDR3 totals 15 residues.

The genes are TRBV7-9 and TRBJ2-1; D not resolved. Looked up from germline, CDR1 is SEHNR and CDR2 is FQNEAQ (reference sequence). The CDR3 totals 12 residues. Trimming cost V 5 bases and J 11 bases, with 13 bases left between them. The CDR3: CASSHVQPQQFF. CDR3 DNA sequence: TGTGCCAGCAGCCATGTACAGCCCCAGCAGTTCTTC.

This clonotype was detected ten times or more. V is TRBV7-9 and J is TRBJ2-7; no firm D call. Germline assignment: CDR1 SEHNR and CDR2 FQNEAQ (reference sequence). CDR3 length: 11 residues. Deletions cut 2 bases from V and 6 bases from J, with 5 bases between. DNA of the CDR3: TGTGCCAGCAGCTTAAATGTCGAGCAGTACTTC. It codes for CASSLNVEQYF.

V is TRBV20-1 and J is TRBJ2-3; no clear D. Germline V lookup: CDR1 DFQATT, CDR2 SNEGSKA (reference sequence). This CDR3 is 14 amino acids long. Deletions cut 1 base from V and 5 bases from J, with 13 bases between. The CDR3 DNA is TGCAGTGCTAGAGCCCCTCGAGGCCAAGATACGCAGTATTTT. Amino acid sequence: CSARAPRGQDTQYF.

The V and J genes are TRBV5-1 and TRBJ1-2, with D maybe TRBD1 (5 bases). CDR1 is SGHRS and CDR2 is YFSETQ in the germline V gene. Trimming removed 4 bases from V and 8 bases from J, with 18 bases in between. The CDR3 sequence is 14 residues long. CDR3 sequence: CASSGTGESGGYTF. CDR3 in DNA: TGCGCCAGCAGCGGGACGGGGGAGTCGGGCGGCTACACCTTC.

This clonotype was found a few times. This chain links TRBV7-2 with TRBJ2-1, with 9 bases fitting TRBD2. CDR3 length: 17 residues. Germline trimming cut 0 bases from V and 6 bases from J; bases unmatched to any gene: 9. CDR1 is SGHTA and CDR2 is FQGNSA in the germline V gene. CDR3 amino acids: CASSLAAGTSSSNEQFF. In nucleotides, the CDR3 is TGTGCCAGCAGCTTAGCGGCTGGGACTAGCTCTAGCAATGAGCAGTTCTTC. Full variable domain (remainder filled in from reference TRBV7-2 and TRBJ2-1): GAGVSQSPSNKVTEKGKDVELRCDPISGHTALYWYRQSLGQGLEFLIYFQGNSAPDKSGLPSDRFSAERTGGSVSTLTIQRTQQEDSAVYLCASSLAAGTSSSNEQFFGPGTRLTVL.

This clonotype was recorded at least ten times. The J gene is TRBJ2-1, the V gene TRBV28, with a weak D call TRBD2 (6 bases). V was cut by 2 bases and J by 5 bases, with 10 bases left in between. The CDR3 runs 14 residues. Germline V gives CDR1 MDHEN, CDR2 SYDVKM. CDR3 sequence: CASSLTSRNNEQFF. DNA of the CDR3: TGTGCCAGCAGTTTAACTAGCCGGAACAATGAGCAGTTCTTC.

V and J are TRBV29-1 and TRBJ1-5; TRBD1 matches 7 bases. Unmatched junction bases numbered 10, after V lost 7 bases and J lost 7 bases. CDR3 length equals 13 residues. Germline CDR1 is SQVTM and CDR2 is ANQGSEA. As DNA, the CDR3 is TGCAGCGCCTACATAACAGGGGTGCAGCCCCAGCATTTT. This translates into CSAYITGVQPQHF.

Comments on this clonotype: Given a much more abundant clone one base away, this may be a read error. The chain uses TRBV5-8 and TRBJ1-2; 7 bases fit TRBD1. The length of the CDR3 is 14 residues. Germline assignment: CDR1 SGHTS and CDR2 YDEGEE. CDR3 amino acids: CANSLGTAKYGYTF. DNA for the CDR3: TGTGCCAACAGCTTGGGGACAGCGAAATATGGCTACACCTTC.

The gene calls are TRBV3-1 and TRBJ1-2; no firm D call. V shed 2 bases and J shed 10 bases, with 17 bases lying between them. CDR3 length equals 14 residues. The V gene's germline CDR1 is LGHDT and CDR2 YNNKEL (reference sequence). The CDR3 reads CASSQISGKGNYTF. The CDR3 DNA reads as TGTGCCAGCAGCCAAATATCTGGAAAGGGAAACTACACCTTC.

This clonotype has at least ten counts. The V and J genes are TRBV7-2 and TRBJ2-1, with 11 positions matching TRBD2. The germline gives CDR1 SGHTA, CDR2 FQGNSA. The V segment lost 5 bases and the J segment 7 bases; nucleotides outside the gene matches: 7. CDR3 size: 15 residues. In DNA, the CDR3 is TGTGCCAGCAGCCCCCCGGGACTAGCGGCAAATGAGCAGTTCTTC. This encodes CASSPPGLAANEQFF.

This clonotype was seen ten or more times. The CDR3 coding sequence is TGTGCCAGCAACTCTCGATCGTGGACTGTCTCCTACAATGAGCAGTTCTTC. Its protein is CASNSRSWTVSYNEQFF. V is TRBV12-3 or TRBV12-4 and J is TRBJ2-1; a weak D match, TRBD2 (5 bases). The CDR3 spans 17 residues. V gave up 7 bases and J gave up 0 bases, with 19 bases separating them.

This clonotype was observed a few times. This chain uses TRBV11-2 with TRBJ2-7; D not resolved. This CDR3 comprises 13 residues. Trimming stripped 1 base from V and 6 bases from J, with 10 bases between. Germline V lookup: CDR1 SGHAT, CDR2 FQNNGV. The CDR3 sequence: CASSLGERLEQYF. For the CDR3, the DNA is TGTGCCAGCAGCTTAGGTGAAAGGCTCGAGCAGTACTTC. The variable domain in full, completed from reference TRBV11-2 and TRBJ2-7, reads EAGVAQSPRYKIIEKRQSVAFWCNPISGHATLYWYQQILGQGPKLLIQFQNNGVVDDSQLPKDRFSAERLKGVDSTLKIQPAKLEDSAVYLCASSLGERLEQYFGPGTRLTVT.

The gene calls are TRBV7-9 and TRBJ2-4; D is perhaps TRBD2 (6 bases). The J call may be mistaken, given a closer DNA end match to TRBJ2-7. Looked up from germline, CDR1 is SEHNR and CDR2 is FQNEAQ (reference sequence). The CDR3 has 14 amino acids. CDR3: CASSSTRMAYEQYF. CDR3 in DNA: TGTGCCAGCAGCTCGACTAGGATGGCCTACGAGCAGTACTTC.

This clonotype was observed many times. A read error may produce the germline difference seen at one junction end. The CDR3 nucleotides are TGCAGCGCTAGGGCAGGAGGTTATGGCTACACCTTC. It yields the protein CSARAGGYGYTF. V and J are TRBV20-1 and TRBJ1-2; D unresolved. From germline, CDR1 is DFQATT and CDR2 SNEGSKA (reference sequence). This CDR3 has 12 amino acids.

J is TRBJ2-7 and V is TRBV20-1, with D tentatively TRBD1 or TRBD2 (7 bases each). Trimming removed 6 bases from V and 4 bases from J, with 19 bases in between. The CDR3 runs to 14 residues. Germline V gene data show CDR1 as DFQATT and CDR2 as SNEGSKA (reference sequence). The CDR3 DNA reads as TGCAGTGCGAGGGGGCAGGGGGGGTCATACGAGCAGTACTTC. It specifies CSARGQGGSYEQYF.

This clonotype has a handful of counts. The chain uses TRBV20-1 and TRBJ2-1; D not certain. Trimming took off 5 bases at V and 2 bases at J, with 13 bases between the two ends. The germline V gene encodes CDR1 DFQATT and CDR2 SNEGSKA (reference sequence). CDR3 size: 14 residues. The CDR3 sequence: CSAPGLGPYNEQFF. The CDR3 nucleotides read TGCAGTGCTCCCGGCCTCGGCCCCTACAATGAGCAGTTCTTC.